This TCR beta chain was identified during a study of shared clonotypes between healthy human individuals. The study's findings and limits: With four donors compared, 4.5% to 6.5% of naive CD4 clonotypes were shared.

Here immunoSEQ multiplex PCR was the method, and the copy in TCRdb shows in-frame clones only, minus some. The sample carries 550,000 to 700,000 clones, around 73% recorded once. In germline, CDR1 is SEHNR, CDR2 FQNEAQ (reference sequence). CDR3 size: 14 residues. With V trimmed by 5 bases and J by 8 bases, 9 bases remained unmatched. As concerns this clone: What it recognizes is unknown.

This chain connects TRBV7-9 to TRBJ1-2, with 9 bases matching TRBD1. The clonotype was recovered from a woman between 25 and 40 years old in good health. The sequencing input was memory CD4+ T cells sorted from blood. As to subset: CD45RA-negative fraction. CDR3 in amino acids: CASSPGQGSEGYTF. CDR3 sequence (DNA): TGTGCCAGCAGCCCGGGACAGGGTTCCGAGGGCTACACCTTC.